Each of the 5 T cell receptor beta chains below was sequenced from the same sample in a study of blood T cell repertoires in COVID-19 (dated by TCRdb to 2020 to 2021). Libraries came from the immunoSEQ multiplex PCR assay. The table was pulled from immuneACCESS by TCRdb, which kept in-frame rearrangements only. Such tables lose some clones; where checked, under half of the loss comes from unresolved V genes, and the rest has no known cause. The sample profile shows a few hundred thousand clones; approximately 84% of them were found once. 3.4% of the sample is in the top ten clones. The sample comprised PBMCs or T cells enriched from blood (not recorded which). Source of these receptors: a man aged 50 or older who had recovered from COVID-19.

The rearrangement uses TRBV5-4 and TRBJ1-2; 11 bases line up with TRBD1. V lost 4 bases and J lost 7; bases outside the gene matches: 9. The germline V gene has CDR1 SGHNT and CDR2 YYREEE (reference sequence). The CDR3 length is 15 residues. The CDR3 protein is CASSTGQGANSGYTF. In DNA, the CDR3 is TGTGCCAGCAGCACAGGACAGGGGGCGAACAGTGGCTACACCTTC.

The CDR3 loop reads CASSRTGGIQETQYF. DNA of the CDR3: TGTGCCAGCAGCCGGACAGGGGGTATACAAGAGACCCAGTACTTC. The chain is built from TRBV11-2 and TRBJ2-5; 10 positions agree with TRBD1. Losses at the gene ends were 5 bases for V and 2 bases for J; bases not matched to a gene: 5. CDR1 is SGHAT and CDR2 is FQNNGV in the germline V gene. There are 15 residues in the CDR3. Full variable domain (missing parts from reference TRBV11-2 and TRBJ2-5): EAGVAQSPRYKIIEKRQSVAFWCNPISGHATLYWYQQILGQGPKLLIQFQNNGVVDDSQLPKDRFSAERLKGVDSTLKIQPAKLEDSAVYLCASSRTGGIQETQYFGPGTRLLVL.

In its sample, this clone was seen a few times. The V and J genes are TRBV19 and TRBJ1-6, with 9 bases identical to TRBD1. Germline trimming cut 4 bases from V and 7 bases from J; bases unmatched to any gene: 8. The CDR3 has 16 amino acids. In germline, CDR1 is LNHDA, CDR2 SQIVND (reference sequence). This CDR3 is CASSRLGQGINSPLHF. In nucleotides, the CDR3 is TGTGCCAGTAGTAGGCTCGGACAGGGGATAAATTCACCCCTCCACTTT.

This clone was recorded a few times. CDR3 sequence reads: CASSEQGRGSFDTQYF. DNA of the CDR3: TGTGCCAGCAGTGAACAGGGAAGGGGGTCTTTCGATACGCAGTATTTT. The genes are TRBV6-1 and TRBJ2-3, with TRBD1 as a possible D gene (6 bases). Germline values: CDR1 MNHNS, CDR2 SASEGT. V was shortened by 2 bases and J by 6 bases, with 18 bases between the two germline ends. The CDR3 runs to 16 residues.

The count of this clone is one. The chain carries TRBV18 and TRBJ1-1, with 7 positions matching TRBD1. In germline, CDR1 is KGHSH, CDR2 LQKENI. The CDR3 runs to 16 residues. J lost 4 bases, V lost 0 bases, and 8 bases had no gene match. In nucleotides, the CDR3 is TGTGCCAGCTCACCACCAGGGGGCATCGTTAGCACTGAAGCTTTCTTT. It is translated as CASSPPGGIVSTEAFF.